This T cell receptor (beta chain) was retrieved from a study of monozygotic twins with inflammatory bowel disease. In the case of this clonotype: Its target is not known.

Findings and limits, study-wide: Among IBD patients, fewer clonotypes were shared with others than among healthy twins, especially with disease activity. Separate T cell subtypes could not be resolved from one another.

Germline CDR1 DFQATT, CDR2 SNEGSKA (reference sequence). CDR3 length equals 14 residues. Every TCR library used approximately 3,700 ng of total RNA. TCRdb reprocessed the 5' RACE reads; each CDR3 protein has one entry and no DNA is given. The sample totals 330,000 or so distinct CDR3 sequences. This TCR came from a human donor with ulcerative colitis or Crohn's disease, or a healthy co-twin of an affected twin (not recorded which). The chain uses TRBV20-1 and TRBJ2-6; TCRdb selects TRBD1, and the lack of DNA leaves this call unchecked. Sequenced input: blood. The CDR3 here is CSAEGEAGANVLTF.